The clone carrying this T cell receptor (beta chain) was observed a handful of times. Its antigen is currently unknown. The data were obtained in a study of T cell repertoires in cytomegalovirus infection. Study-wide results and caveats: Adding up the frequency of public TCR beta families identified people who carried CMV plus the relevant HLA.

Via MiXCR, TCRdb re-called the reads, giving one row per CDR3 protein. Here the sample spans some 800,000 distinct CDR3 sequences, just under 30% being singletons. From germline, CDR1 is MNHEY and CDR2 SVGEGT. This CDR3 comprises 15 residues. Deletions cut 3 bases from V and 0 bases from J, with 12 bases between. The genes are TRBV6-2 or TRBV6-3 and TRBJ2-7, with D tentatively TRBD2 (5 bases). This specimen consisted of cultured CD8+ T cells from PBMCs, obtained from culture after CMV antigen stimulation. The receptor was derived from a human donor in good health (CMV status not recorded). Some clones in this sample may be carry-over from other donors' samples. This CDR3 is CASSYGLLSSYEQYV. CDR3 DNA sequence: TGTGCCAGCAGTTATGGACTCTTGAGCTCCTACGAGCAGTACGTC.